Sequencing of this TCR beta chain was carried out in a study of OX40 agonist ivuxolimab in advanced cancers. Study-level information: The dose-escalation cohort was about 87% male, with a mean age of 60 years, ranging about 23 to 79.

Study outcomes and limitations: Expanded clones belonging to CD8+ T cells outnumbered, on average, those of CD4+.

Only in-frame clones appear in the TCRdb table, and some are missing; sequencing was by immunoSEQ multiplex PCR. Here the sample spans tens of thousands of clones, around 88% being singletons. CDR1 is MNHEY and CDR2 is SVGAGI in the germline V gene. With 0 bases clipped from V and 4 bases from J, the junction kept 7 bases outside the gene matches. This CDR3 is 16 amino acids long. Concerning this clone: Antigen specificity is unknown.

This clonotype was sampled from an adult with an advanced solid tumor such as melanoma, head and neck, liver or kidney cancer. The chain is built from TRBV6-5 and TRBJ1-1, with TRBD1 identical over 8 bases. Sequencing was performed on CD4+ or CD8+ T cells sorted from blood, taken in a trial of the OX40 agonist ivuxolimab. In DNA form, the CDR3 reads TGTGCCAGCAGTTACTCAATGACAGGGGACATCACTGAAGCTTTCTTT. Protein: CASSYSMTGDITEAFF.